The sequence of this T cell receptor beta chain was determined in a study of post-analysis software for immune sequencing data. Study-wide context: Relapsing-remitting, secondary progressive and progressive-relapsing multiple sclerosis courses were included. Study-wide points: When patients were compared with controls, four to six TRBV segments were more frequent, TRBV5-6, TRBV5-1 and TRBV20-1 among them.

The CDR3 has 13 amino acids. In germline, CDR1 is SNHLY, CDR2 FYNNEI. The germline V and J ends were trimmed by 4 bases and 2 bases, with 8 bases remaining between them. Tagging with unique molecular identifiers was a feature of the TCR beta cDNA libraries. There were about 1 to 10 million T cells, and around 460,000 cDNA molecules came from them. TCRdb independently ran MiXCR on the PCR reads; one entry per CDR3 protein. The repertoire has roughly 580,000 distinct CDR3 sequences, about 40% of them found once; the top ten carry more than 1.5%. About this clonotype: Its target is unknown.

The rearrangement links TRBV2 to TRBJ2-5, with no clear D. This TCR was recovered from a girl between 10 and 17 years old with multiple sclerosis. Sequencing was performed on blood. The CDR3, as DNA: TGTGCCAGCAGTGTGCGGCTACAAGAGACCCAGTACTTC. Translation gives CASSVRLQETQYF.